Sequencing of this T cell receptor (beta chain) was carried out in a study of T cells after yellow fever vaccination. TCRdb passed the 5' RACE reads through MiXCR, listing each CDR3 protein once. The repertoire holds 300,000 to 350,000 distinct CDR3 sequences, with approximately 4% as singletons. V was clipped by 6 bases and J by 5 bases; unmatched bases: 15. The CDR3 has 15 residues. Germline CDR1 is DFQATT and CDR2 is SNEGSKA (reference sequence). The chain combines TRBV20-1 with TRBJ2-5; 7 nucleotides agree with TRBD1. The source was PBMCs, collected 15 days after the yellow fever booster vaccination. The clonotype comes from a man aged 18-30 years who received the YFV17D yellow fever vaccine. In DNA, the CDR3 is TGCAGTGCCGTGAACAGGGGCCGTCCGTCCGAGACCCAGTACTTC. This encodes CSAVNRGRPSETQYF.